This entry concerns a single T cell receptor beta chain. The entry originates in a study of technical replicates of blood from several donors. Trimming removed 3 bases from V and 3 bases from J; junction bases left unmatched: 2. Germline V gene data show CDR1 as SGHNT and CDR2 as YENEEA. The CDR3 length is 15 residues. TCRdb keeps only in-frame clones here, not all; method: immunoSEQ multiplex PCR. The sample lists 70,000 to 85,000 clones, roughly 94% occurring once. The chain is built from TRBV11-3 and TRBJ2-3; 11 bases match TRBD2. The sequenced sample consisted of T cells isolated from PBMCs. The receptor comes from a human donor in good health. Written as DNA, the CDR3 is TGTGCCAGCAGCTTCACTAGCGGGAGAACAGATACGCAGTATTTT. Encoded protein: CASSFTSGRTDTQYF.